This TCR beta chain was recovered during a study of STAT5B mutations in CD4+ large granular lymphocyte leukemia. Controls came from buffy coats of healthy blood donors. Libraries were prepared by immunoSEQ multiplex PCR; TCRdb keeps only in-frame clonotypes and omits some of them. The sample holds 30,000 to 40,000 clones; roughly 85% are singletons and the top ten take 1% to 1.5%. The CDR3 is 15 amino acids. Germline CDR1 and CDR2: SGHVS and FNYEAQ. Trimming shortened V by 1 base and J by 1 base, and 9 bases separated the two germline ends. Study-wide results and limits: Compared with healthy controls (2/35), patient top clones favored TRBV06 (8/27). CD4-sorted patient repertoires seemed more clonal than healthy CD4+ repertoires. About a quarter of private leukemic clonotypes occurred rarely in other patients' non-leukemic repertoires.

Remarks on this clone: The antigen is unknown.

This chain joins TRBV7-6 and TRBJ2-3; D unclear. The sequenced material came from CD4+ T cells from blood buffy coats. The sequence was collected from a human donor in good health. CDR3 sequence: CASSLVGVGTDTQYF. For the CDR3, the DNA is TGTGCCAGCAGCTTAGTGGGCGTCGGCACAGATACGCAGTATTTT. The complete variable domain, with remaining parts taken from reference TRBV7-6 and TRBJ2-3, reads GAGVSQSPRYKVTKRGQDVALRCDPISGHVSLYWYRQALGQGPEFLTYFNYEAQQDKSGLPNDRFSAERPEGSISTLTIQRTEQRDSAMYRCASSLVGVGTDTQYFGPGTRLTVL.